This TCR beta chain appears in the sequencing data of a study of post-analysis software for immune sequencing data. Study-wide points: Among five TRBV segments more frequent in patients than controls were TRBV5-6, TRBV5-1 and TRBV20-1.

TCR beta libraries were prepared from cDNA with unique molecular identifiers. Roughly 500,000 cDNA molecules were recovered from an input of roughly 0.85 to 10 million T cells. One entry per CDR3 protein, called by TCRdb with MiXCR from the PCR reads. Here the sample spans under 900,000 distinct CDR3 sequences, roughly 58% being singletons. In regard to this clonotype: No antigen is known for it.

The CDR3 extends over 18 amino acids. Trimming removed 5 bases at V and 1 base at J, with 18 bases between. CDR1 is MNHNS and CDR2 is SASEGT in the germline V gene. This chain links TRBV6-1 with TRBJ2-6; D perhaps matches TRBD2 (6 bases). The sequence was collected from a girl between 5 and 17 years old with multiple sclerosis. The sequenced material came from blood. CDR3: CASSHAGRSKSGANVLTF. The DNA of the CDR3 is TGTGCCAGCAGTCACGCGGGACGGTCCAAGTCTGGGGCCAACGTCCTGACTTTC.